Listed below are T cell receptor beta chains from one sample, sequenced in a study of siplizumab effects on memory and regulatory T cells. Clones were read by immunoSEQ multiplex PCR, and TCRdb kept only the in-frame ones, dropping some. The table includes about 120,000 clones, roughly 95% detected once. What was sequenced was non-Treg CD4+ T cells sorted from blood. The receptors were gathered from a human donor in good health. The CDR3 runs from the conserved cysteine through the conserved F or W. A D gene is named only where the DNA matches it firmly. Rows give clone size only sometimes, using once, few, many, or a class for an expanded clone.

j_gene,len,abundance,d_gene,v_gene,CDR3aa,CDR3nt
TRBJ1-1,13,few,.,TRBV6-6,CASSLKKNTEAFF,TGTGCCAGCAGCCTAAAAAAGAACACTGAAGCTTTCTTT
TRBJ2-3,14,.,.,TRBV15,CATSRGVSTDTQYF,TGTGCCACCAGCAGGGGGGTGAGCACAGATACGCAGTATTTT
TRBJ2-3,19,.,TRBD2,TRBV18,CASSLGLAGGPGLTDTQYF,TGTGCCAGCTCACTCGGACTAGCGGGGGGGCCGGGGCTCACAGATACGCAGTATTTT
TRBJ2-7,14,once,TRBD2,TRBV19,CASRPSGLSYEQYF,TGTGCCAGTAGACCTAGCGGGCTCTCCTACGAGCAGTACTTC
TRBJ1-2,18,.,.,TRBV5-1,CASSLVVSPGQTNYGYTF,TGCGCCAGCAGCTTGGTGGTCAGCCCGGGCCAAACTAACTATGGCTACACCTTC
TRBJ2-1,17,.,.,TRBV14,CASSQGGLRSSYNEQFF,TGTGCCAGCAGCCAAGGGGGACTCCGGAGCTCCTACAATGAGCAGTTCTTC
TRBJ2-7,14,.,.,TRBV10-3,CAISEVGARYEQYF,TGTGCCATCAGTGAAGTGGGGGCACGCTACGAGCAGTACTTC
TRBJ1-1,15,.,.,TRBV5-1,CASSPSTGLNTEAFF,TGCGCCAGCAGCCCCAGCACAGGGCTGAACACTGAAGCTTTCTTT
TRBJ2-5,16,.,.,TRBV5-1,CASSLIAGVGGETQYF,TGCGCCAGCAGCTTGATCGCGGGGGTAGGGGGAGAGACCCAGTACTTC
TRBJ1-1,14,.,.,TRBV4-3,CASSLETGSAEAFF,TGCGCCAGCAGCCTGGAAACAGGGTCCGCTGAAGCTTTCTTT
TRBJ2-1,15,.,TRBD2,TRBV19,CASSKASGGYNEQFF,TGTGCCAGTAGTAAGGCTAGCGGGGGGTACAATGAGCAGTTCTTC
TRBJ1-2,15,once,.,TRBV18,CASSPMGGVNYGYTF,TGTGCCAGCTCACCGATGGGGGGAGTTAACTATGGCTACACCTTC
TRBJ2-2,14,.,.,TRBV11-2,CASSLEGVGGELFF,TGTGCCAGCAGCTTAGAGGGGGTGGGCGGGGAGCTGTTTTTT
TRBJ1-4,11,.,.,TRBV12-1,CASPTSEKLFF,TGTGCCAGCCCCACCTCCGAAAAACTGTTTTTT
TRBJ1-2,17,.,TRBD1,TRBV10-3,CAISESAPGGSIRGYTF,TGTGCCATCAGTGAGTCGGCGCCAGGGGGAAGCATTAGGGGCTACACCTTC
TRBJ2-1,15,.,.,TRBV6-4,CASSDRAALNNEQFF,TGTGCCAGCAGTGATAGAGCAGCGCTAAACAATGAGCAGTTCTTC
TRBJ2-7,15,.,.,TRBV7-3,CASSPSLGGLSEQYF,TGTGCCAGCAGCCCCTCCCTAGGGGGACTGAGTGAGCAGTACTTC